Described below is a single T cell receptor (beta chain) sequence and its context. This clone has just one count. No cognate antigen has been identified for it. No much larger clone exists at a distance of one base, and base qualities are not known. Patients with a history of autoimmune disease or receiving systemic immunosuppression were excluded from the trial. In every dose cohort, peripheral blood was drawn for TCR sequencing at baseline, cycle 4 day 1, and cycle 7 day 1. Samples were obtained from an open-label, multicenter, first-in-human phase I dose-escalation trial of ivuxolimab. The trial enrolled adults with locally advanced or metastatic head and neck squamous cell, hepatocellular, melanoma or renal cell carcinoma. Before TCR sequencing, CD4+ T cells and CD8+ T cells from peripheral blood were sorted into separate populations. Genomic DNA was isolated from the sorted cells so that the TCRbeta CDR3 region could be sequenced. TCRbeta CDR3 regions were sequenced using the immunoSEQ Assay. The immuneACCESS repertoire file appears here via TCRdb, limited to in-frame rearrangements. These files lack a portion of the clones; in checked studies, under half of the deficit traces to unresolved V genes, and the cause of the others is not known. The sample table contains 57,000 or so clones; only one count was recorded for 80% to 90% of them. Of the sample, 4% to 6% is held by the ten largest clones.

The record originates from a study of OX40 agonist ivuxolimab in advanced cancers. Study-level background: The costimulatory receptor OX40 (CD134) was targeted by ivuxolimab, a fully human IgG2 agonistic monoclonal antibody. Prior anti-PD-1, anti-PD-L1 or anti-CTLA-4 therapy was permitted, and checkpoint inhibitors had been received by around 40% of dose-escalation patients. Intravenous ivuxolimab was administered to patients every 2 weeks at six dose levels: 0.01, 0.1, 0.3, 1.5, 3 and 10 mg/kg. Among the approximately 54 dose-escalation patients, some 20 had hepatocellular carcinoma, about 15 melanoma, 9 renal cell carcinoma and 9 head and neck cancer. The point of sequencing TCRbeta in the periphery was to test whether ivuxolimab changed TCR sequence diversity and drove clonal T-cell expansion. In the dose-escalation cohort, 75% to 85% of patients were male, and the mean age was roughly 56 years with a range of about 20 to 79. The monotherapy dose-escalation portion (N ≈ 56 patients) of the phase I ivuxolimab trial is reported in the paper. Partial responses were achieved by three dose-escalation patients, of whom one had hepatocellular carcinoma and two had cutaneous melanoma.

Results the study describes overall, beyond this receptor: Low levels of normalized T-cell clonal expansion were also seen in some patients who did not respond. Antigen specificity was not determined for the clonally expanded peripheral T cells. After ivuxolimab, CD8+ T cells had more expanded clones than CD4+ T cells on average. In partial responders in the 0.1-3.0 mg/kg groups, normalized peripheral clonal expansion was found to be among the lowest, especially among CD8+ T cells. Clonal expansion of both CD4+ and CD8+ blood T cells was observed from baseline to week 6 at doses 0.1 to 3.0 mg/kg.

Taken from the germline V gene, the CDR1 and CDR2 loops are MGHRA and YSYEKL. The CDR3 runs 16 amino acids, cysteine and phenylalanine included. The entry retains the CDR3 DNA only, 48 bases that are in frame from base 1. V and J are trimmed by 1 base and 5 bases, and the gene matches miss 7 bases of the junction. Sequencing used CD4+ or CD8+ T cells sorted from blood, obtained in a trial of the OX40 agonist ivuxolimab. The sequence came from an adult with an advanced solid tumor such as melanoma, head and neck, liver or kidney cancer. The sequence joins TRBV4-1 to TRBJ2-7, with 11 junctional bases fitting TRBD1. CDR3 protein: CASSQGITGQGDEQYF. In nucleotides, the sequence is TGCGCCAGCAGCCAAGGGATAACGGGACAGGGGGACGAGCAGTACTTC.